This T cell receptor (beta chain) was identified in a study of blood T cell repertoires in COVID-19. Study overall: COVID-19 samples collected from the United States, Italy and Spain covered acute and convalescent phases.

TCRdb's copy holds only in-frame clones and misses some; the assay was immunoSEQ multiplex PCR. The sample has 300,000 or so clones, about 90% seen once. The V gene's germline CDR1 is MGHRA and CDR2 YSYEKL. This CDR3 has 13 amino acids. Deletions cut 6 bases from V and 6 bases from J, with 12 bases between. Enrolled through a virtual design, the participants were between roughly 18 and 95 years of age and came from under 25 US areas. Assignments of participants to cohorts depended upon their own reported clinical history. The study recruited exposed participants who had met a COVID-19 case within 2 weeks before entry.

The J gene is TRBJ2-1, the V gene TRBV4-1; weak D call: TRBD2 (6 bases). The source material was PBMCs or T cells enriched from blood (not recorded which). This clonotype originated in a woman aged 45-59 years who had been exposed to COVID-19. CDR3 DNA: TGCGCCAGCAGGTCGACTAGGGTCAATGAGCAGTTCTTC. This codes for CASRSTRVNEQFF.